Here is one TCR beta chain with its context. Its antigen is undetermined. Data came from immunoSEQ multiplex PCR; TCRdb stores just in-frame clones and leaves some out. The table shows tens of thousands of clones, with 92% occurring only once. This entry is derived from a study of OX40 agonist ivuxolimab in advanced cancers. At the level of the study: Earlier treatment with anti-PD-1, anti-PD-L1 or anti-CTLA-4 was permitted, and 30% to 40% had received some. Three patients had partial responses: one hepatocellular carcinoma, two cutaneous melanoma. General observations from the study: At 0.1 to 3.0 mg/kg, CD4+ and CD8+ blood T cells expanded clonally by week 6. Still undetermined is the antigen specificity of the expanded peripheral T cells.

The receptor was derived from an adult with an advanced solid tumor such as melanoma, head and neck, liver or kidney cancer. Sequenced material: CD4+ or CD8+ T cells sorted from blood, taken in a trial of the OX40 agonist ivuxolimab.

CDR3 region: CASKMQGTLNYGYTF. The CDR3 DNA sequence: TGTGCCAGTAAAATGCAGGGGACCCTTAACTATGGCTACACCTTC. The chain recombines TRBV19 with TRBJ1-2; D is possibly TRBD1 (6 bases). The CDR3 loop spans 15 amino acids. V lost 7 bases to trimming and J lost 1 base, with 16 bases between them. Germline V lookup: CDR1 LNHDA, CDR2 SQIVND (reference sequence).